Listed here are 3 T cell receptor beta chains from one sample, sequenced in a study of cytomegalovirus exposure and HLA in healthy donors. The primer mix had 60 Vbeta and 13 Jbeta primers. This table comes from immunoSEQ multiplex PCR, and its TCRdb copy is limited to in-frame clones, with some not included. The repertoire has 90,000 to 100,000 clones, around a tenth of them found once; the top ten carry approximately 5.1%. The sequencing sample was made of PBMCs. The receptors stem from a man aged 50 to 60 in good health and CMV-seropositive.

The chain combines TRBV25-1 with TRBJ1-2; D might be TRBD1 (6 bases). With 4 bases removed from V and 5 bases from J, the gap between germline ends came to 8 bases. CDR3 length equals 12 residues. Germline CDR1 and CDR2: MGHDK and SYGVNS. The CDR3 protein is CASSVQGYGYTF. As DNA, the CDR3 is TGTGCCAGCAGTGTCCAGGGGTATGGCTACACCTTC.

This clone was seen a handful of times. The chain is built from TRBV5-4 and TRBJ1-4; D is unclear. The CDR3 length is 16 residues. The germline CDR1 and CDR2 sequences are SGHNT and YYREEE (reference sequence). V gave up 9 bases and J gave up 7 bases, with 25 bases separating them. CDR3 sequence: CATSHRKERKSEKLFF. The CDR3 DNA is TGTGCCACCTCGCATCGGAAGGAGAGAAAGAGTGAAAAACTGTTTTTT. Full variable domain (outside the CDR3, taken from reference TRBV5-4 and TRBJ1-4): ETGVTQSPTHLIKTRGQQVTLRCSSQSGHNTVSWYQQALGQGPQFIFQYYREEENGRGNFPPRFSGLQFPNYSSELNVNALELDDSALYLCATSHRKERKSEKLFFGSGTQLSVL.

Only a few counts were recorded for this clone. The chain employs TRBV15 and TRBJ2-7; D is uncertain. This CDR3 region has 15 residues. Germline lookup yields CDR1 LNHNV and CDR2 YYDKDF (reference sequence). Trimming shortened V by 0 bases and J by 2 bases, and 11 bases separated the two germline ends. In nucleotides, the CDR3 is TGTGCCACCAGCAGAGATCTCGGCACAGCCTACGAGCAGTACTTC. It encodes CATSRDLGTAYEQYF.